Below, 15 T cell receptor beta chains from the same sample are listed, as sequenced in a study of blood T cell repertoires in COVID-19. TCRdb's copy holds only in-frame clones and misses some; the assay was immunoSEQ multiplex PCR. The table records just over 350,000 clones, 65% to 90% of them present only once. Sequencing was done on a sample of peripheral blood. These receptors originate from a woman aged 55-70 years with COVID-19, enrolled during active disease.

The genes are TRBV7-9 and TRBJ1-2; unclear D gene. Germline-derived CDR1 and CDR2 are SEHNR and FQNEAQ (reference sequence). The CDR3 sequence is 15 residues long. V lost 3 bases and J lost 1, with 12 bases in between. The DNA for the CDR3 is TGTGCCAGCAGCTTTGACTCTGTCAGTAACTATGGCTACACCTTC. This translates into CASSFDSVSNYGYTF.

This sequence joins TRBV27 and TRBJ2-1; 9 bases are shared with TRBD2. CDR1 and CDR2 from the germline V gene are MNHEY and SMNVEV (reference sequence). The CDR3 runs to 15 residues. J lost 3 bases, V lost 5 bases, and 5 bases had no gene match. CDR3 region: CASSPAGGNYNEQFF. The CDR3, as DNA: TGTGCCAGCAGTCCAGCGGGGGGAAACTACAATGAGCAGTTCTTC.

The chain uses TRBV9 and TRBJ1-2; 7 nucleotides align to TRBD1. The germline gives CDR1 SGDLS, CDR2 YYNGEE. With V trimmed by 2 bases and J by 1 base, 5 bases remained unmatched. CDR3 length: 15 residues. The CDR3 is CASSVDRVGNYGYTF. The DNA of the CDR3 is TGTGCCAGCAGCGTTGACAGGGTTGGTAACTATGGCTACACCTTC. Complete variable domain (other parts from reference TRBV9 and TRBJ1-2): DSGVTQTPKHLITATGQRVTLRCSPRSGDLSVYWYQQSLDQGLQFLIQYYNGEERAKGNILERFSAQQFPDLHSELNLSSLELGDSALYFCASSVDRVGNYGYTFGSGTRLTVV.

The chain links TRBV5-6 to TRBJ2-1; a possible D gene is TRBD1 (6 bases). This CDR3 contains 16 residues. The V gene lost 4 bases and the J gene lost 5 bases, with 19 bases spanning the gap. Germline assignment: CDR1 SGHDT and CDR2 YYEEEE. The CDR3 DNA reads TGTGCCAGCAGCGCAATAAACAGGGAATGGAACAATGAGCAGTTCTTC. This codes for CASSAINREWNNEQFF.

The chain joins TRBV11-3 to TRBJ1-1, with 7 nucleotides matching TRBD1. This CDR3 contains 13 residues. CDR1 is SGHNT and CDR2 is YENEEA in the germline V gene. V shed 5 bases, J shed 4 bases, and the junction held 4 bases outside the gene matches. This chain's CDR3 is CASSRDRATEAFF. In DNA form, the CDR3 reads TGTGCCAGCAGCCGAGACAGGGCCACTGAAGCTTTCTTT.

The chain carries TRBV5-4 and TRBJ1-2, with a possible D match to TRBD1 (5 bases). Germline V gene sequence: CDR1 SGHNT, CDR2 YYREEE (reference sequence). The V end was cut by 4 bases, the J end by 3 bases, with 16 bases between. The CDR3 has 15 residues. CDR3 DNA: TGTGCCAGCAGCCCGGCGGGGGGGTTGGACTATGGCTACACCTTC. It yields the protein CASSPAGGLDYGYTF.

The V and J genes are TRBV27 and TRBJ2-5; 9 bases fit TRBD2. J lost 5 bases, V lost 2 bases, and 12 bases had no gene match. CDR3 length: 17 amino acids. Germline loops: CDR1 MNHEY, CDR2 SMNVEV (reference sequence). CDR3: CASSLLASGEARETQYF. CDR3 in DNA: TGTGCCAGCAGTTTACTGGCTAGCGGGGAAGCACGGGAGACCCAGTACTTC.

This chain connects TRBV30 to TRBJ2-5, with 7 bases that match TRBD1. CDR3 length: 15 amino acids. The V and J ends lost 4 bases and 5 bases, in that order; junction bases with no gene match: 13. In germline, CDR1 is GTSNPN, CDR2 SVGIG (reference sequence). The DNA of the CDR3 is TGTGCCTGGACCGTGGGACAGCCTGTTGAGGAGACCCAGTACTTC. As protein: CAWTVGQPVEETQYF. Full variable domain (outside the CDR3, taken from reference TRBV30 and TRBJ2-5): SQTIHQWPATLVQPVGSPLSLECTVEGTSNPNLYWYRQAAGRGLQLLFYSVGIGQISSEVPQNLSASRPQDRQFILSSKKLLLSDSGFYLCAWTVGQPVEETQYFGPGTRLLVL.

The chain is built from TRBV6-5 and TRBJ1-2; D perhaps matches TRBD1 (5 bases). Germline assignment: CDR1 MNHEY and CDR2 SVGAGI. Trimming stripped 6 bases from V and 5 bases from J, with 19 bases between. The CDR3 has 15 residues. The CDR3 nucleotides are TGTGCCAGCAGGGAGGCAGGTCGGGGGGGGTATGGCTACACCTTC. As protein: CASREAGRGGYGYTF.

This sequence joins TRBV13 and TRBJ2-7, with 10 positions matching TRBD1. V was clipped by 4 bases and J by 2 bases; unmatched bases: 5. CDR3 length: 15 amino acids. Germline V lookup: CDR1 PRHDT, CDR2 FYEKMQ (reference sequence). The CDR3 region has the DNA TGTGCCAGCAGCTCCCGACAGGGGGCACCCTACGAGCAGTACTTC. Translated: CASSSRQGAPYEQYF. The entire variable domain, with the rest obtained from reference TRBV13 and TRBJ2-7, is as follows: AAGVIQSPRHLIKEKRETATLKCYPIPRHDTVYWYQQGPGQDPQFLISFYEKMQSDKGSIPDRFSAQQFSDYHSELNMSSLELGDSALYFCASSSRQGAPYEQYFGPGTRLTVT.

The chain combines TRBV11-3 with TRBJ1-6; 8 bases fit TRBD1. Trimming at V came to 1 base and at J to 10 bases, leaving 6 bases not matched to a gene. Germline CDR1 reads SGHNT; CDR2 reads YENEEA. This CDR3 has 15 amino acids. CDR3 in amino acids: CASSLGNTGGSPLHF. CDR3 sequence (DNA): TGTGCCAGCAGCTTAGGGAACACAGGGGGATCACCCCTCCACTTT.

This clone is a singleton in its sample. The chain is built from TRBV5-8 and TRBJ1-2; 9 bases match TRBD1. CDR3 length: 15 residues. Germline CDR1 and CDR2: SGHTS and YDEGEE. The ends lost 9 bases at V and 8 bases at J; junction bases unmatched: 17. CDR3 nucleotide sequence: TGTGCCACCACCCCACCCGGGACAGGGACTAACGGCTACACCTTC. Translated, it gives CATTPPGTGTNGYTF.

Here the CDR3 DNA reads TGTGCCAGCAGGAGCGGGACAGGGCGCGGGGACACCGGGGAGCTGTTTTTT. This gives the protein CASRSGTGRGDTGELFF. V gene TRBV11-3 combines with J gene TRBJ2-2, with 9 positions matching TRBD1. The CDR3 covers 17 residues. Unmatched junction bases numbered 11, after V lost 6 bases and J lost 3 bases. Germline V gives CDR1 SGHNT, CDR2 YENEEA.

The chain carries TRBV6-5 and TRBJ1-1; 8 positions match TRBD1. Germline loops: CDR1 MNHEY, CDR2 SVGAGI. The junction had 4 bases not matched to a gene; V was cut back by 6 bases and J by 1 base. This CDR3 is built from 14 residues. CDR3 DNA sequence: TGTGCCAGCAGGCCAACAGGGGGGAACACTGAAGCTTTCTTT. Encoded protein: CASRPTGGNTEAFF.

The chain carries TRBV4-1 and TRBJ2-1; 11 bases are shared with TRBD1. V was pared by 1 base and J by 5 bases, with 4 bases of the junction left unmatched. Germline CDR1 is MGHRA and CDR2 is YSYEKL. CDR3 length equals 16 residues. CDR3 nucleotides: TGCGCCAGCAGCCAAGTCTGGACAGGGGGCAACAATGAGCAGTTCTTC. Its protein is CASSQVWTGGNNEQFF.